Listed below are T cell receptor beta chains from one sample, sequenced in a study of shared clonotypes between healthy human individuals. Measured with immunoSEQ multiplex PCR; TCRdb has only the in-frame clones, and not every one. The table has roughly 2 million clones, around 95% seen once; the top ten hold less than 0.15%. The sequenced material came from naive CD4+ T cells sorted from blood. The receptors come from a man aged 18 to 29 in good health. The CDR3 runs from the conserved cysteine through the conserved F or W.

V gene: TRBV10-3
CDR3 protein: CAISEAENTEAFF

V gene: TRBV12-5
CDR3 protein: CASGPSRETQYF

V gene: TRBV4-1
CDR3 protein: CASSHPRSGLAGVRPYNEQFF

V gene: TRBV2
CDR3 protein: CASSGQGASNQPQHF

V gene: TRBV7-9
CDR3 protein: CASSSWDSSSGNTIYF

V gene: TRBV7-2
CDR3 protein: CASSFRVISQGDYGYTF

V gene: TRBV5-1
CDR3 protein: CASSLGASPLGETQYF

V gene: TRBV9
CDR3 protein: CASSAGAGGRKGQETQYF

V gene: TRBV10-2
CDR3 protein: CASYDVAGGPEQYF

V gene: TRBV19
CDR3 protein: CASSSRQASSGANVLTF

V gene: TRBV5-1
CDR3 protein: CASSPWGPNSYNEQFF

V gene: TRBV7-2
CDR3 protein: CASSLGVLAGVLEQYF

V gene: TRBV7-2
CDR3 protein: CASSLAPGLNTGELFF

V gene: TRBV6-1
CDR3 protein: CASSEGGSFVYEQYF

V gene: TRBV30
CDR3 protein: CALSGQYTEAFF

V gene: TRBV19
CDR3 protein: CASSIERSNSPLHF

V gene: TRBV19
CDR3 protein: CASSKGSRGTYTEAFF

V gene: TRBV6-1
CDR3 protein: CASSHTGGYEQYF

V gene: TRBV6-5
CDR3 protein: CASRPTRAGAAGYTF

V gene: TRBV19
CDR3 protein: CASSAGTGNTEAFF

V gene: TRBV7-6
CDR3 protein: CASSSQGATEAFF

V gene: TRBV5-1
CDR3 protein: CASSSAGTGNYNEQFF

V gene: TRBV18
CDR3 protein: CASSQGRINYGYTF

V gene: TRBV10-1
CDR3 protein: CASSERGLGPMQQYF

V gene: TRBV6-6
CDR3 protein: CASNQIQGADRAFF

V gene: TRBV4-3
CDR3 protein: CASSPRKDRHEQFF

V gene: TRBV4-3
CDR3 protein: CASSPDRGDGYTF

V gene: TRBV7-9
CDR3 protein: CASSPGRGEKLFF

V gene: TRBV6-1
CDR3 protein: CASSEPSEGGELFF

V gene: TRBV18
CDR3 protein: CASSRQGGYEQYF

V gene: TRBV9
CDR3 protein: CASSVFGTSQNEQFF

V gene: TRBV10-1
CDR3 protein: CASHGRDRASSYNSPLHF

V gene: TRBV2
CDR3 protein: CASSEDGRRPYEQYF

V gene: TRBV6-6
CDR3 protein: CASSYSIGTEAFF